This T cell receptor beta chain came from a study of T cell responses to AZD1222 COVID-19 vaccine. The CDR3 contains 16 residues. Germline V lookup: CDR1 SGHTA, CDR2 FQGNSA. The ends were cut back, 1 base at V and 2 bases at J, with 15 bases in the middle. Data came from immunoSEQ multiplex PCR; TCRdb stores just in-frame clones and leaves some out. The repertoire holds about 96,000 clones, with roughly 90% as singletons. This specimen consisted of peripheral blood, obtained on day 0 of AZD1222 vaccination. The chain employs TRBV7-2 and TRBJ2-7; TRBD2 might be the D (6 bases). The TCR sequence derives from an adult in good health. CDR3 sequence (DNA): TGTGCCAGCAGCTTAGTATTTGCGGGACCTACCTACGAGCAGTACTTC. This translates into CASSLVFAGPTYEQYF.